This T cell receptor beta chain was captured by sequencing in a study of shared clonotypes between healthy human individuals. Study summary: The people who gave samples were two women and a few men aged 18 to 49. For every donor, three CD4 naive, three CD4 memory, two CD8 naive and one CD8 memory plates were used.

Method: immunoSEQ multiplex PCR; TCRdb's copy keeps in-frame clones and lacks some. The sample lists over 950,000 clones; roughly 80% were seen once. Broader study findings: The four-donor shared clonotypes exceeded non-shared clonotypes in generation probability, with non-shared ones scoring lower.

About this clone itself: Its target is unknown. Other nucleotide sequences in the sample specify the same CDR3.

With 8 bases clipped from V and 4 bases from J, the junction kept 5 bases outside the gene matches. The CDR3 consists of 13 residues. Germline V gene data show CDR1 as MNHEY and CDR2 as SMNVEV (reference sequence). This receptor was identified in a young man in good health. Some clones in this sample may be carry-over from other donors' samples. Material: memory CD4+ T cells from PBMCs. This sample's subset: CD45RA-negative fraction. The chain has TRBV27 and TRBJ2-7; the match to TRBD1 covers 10 bases. The CDR3 DNA sequence: TGTGCCAGCCGAAGGACAGGGGGGTACGAGCAGTACTTC. Amino acid sequence: CASRRTGGYEQYF.